The clone carrying this T cell receptor beta chain was recorded at least ten times. These data come from a study of patients and donors after allogeneic stem cell transplantation. Using its own MiXCR run on the RT-PCR reads, TCRdb lists one record per CDR3 protein. In the table there are approximately 430,000 distinct CDR3 sequences, approximately 16% of which are singletons. Sequences were obtained from blood, either unsorted or a sorted T cell fraction (not recorded which). This clonotype originated in a human donor who was either an allogeneic HSCT recipient or a stem cell or donor lymphocyte infusion donor (not recorded which). It is not recorded whose cells these are; they may come from a transplant donor.

CDR3 bases: TGCGCCAGCAGCTTGGGGCAGCTCTATGGCTACACCTTC. Translated, it gives CASSLGQLYGYTF. The chain is built from TRBV5-1 and TRBJ1-2; D call uncertain. The ends were cut back, 0 bases at V and 4 bases at J, with 7 bases in the middle. The germline V gene encodes CDR1 SGHRS and CDR2 YFSETQ. This CDR3 spans 13 amino acids.